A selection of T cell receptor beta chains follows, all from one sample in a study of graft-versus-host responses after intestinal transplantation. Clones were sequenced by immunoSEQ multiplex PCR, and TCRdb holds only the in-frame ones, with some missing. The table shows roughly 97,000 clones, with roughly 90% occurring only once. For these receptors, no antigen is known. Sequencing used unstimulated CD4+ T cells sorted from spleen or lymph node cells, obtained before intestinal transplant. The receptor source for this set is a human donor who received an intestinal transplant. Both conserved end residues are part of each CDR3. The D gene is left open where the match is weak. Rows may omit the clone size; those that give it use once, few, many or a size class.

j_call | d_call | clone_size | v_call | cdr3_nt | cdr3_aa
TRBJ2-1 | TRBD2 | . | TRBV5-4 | TGTGCCAGCAGCTTGGCGGGGGGACTAGCGGGTGAGCAGTTCTTC | CASSLAGGLAGEQFF
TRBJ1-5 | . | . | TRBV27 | TGTGCCAGCAGTTCCCGGGACAGCAATCAGCCCCAGCATTTT | CASSSRDSNQPQHF
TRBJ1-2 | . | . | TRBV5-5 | TGTGCCAGCAGCCGAGCCAGGGCTAACTATGGCTACACCTTC | CASSRARANYGYTF
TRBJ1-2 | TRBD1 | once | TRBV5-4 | TGTGCCAGCAGTTCGAATCTGGACAGGGGCCGGGGTGGCTACACCTTC | CASSSNLDRGRGGYTF
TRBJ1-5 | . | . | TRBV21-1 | TGTGCCAGCAGCAAATACGGACAGCCATATAGCAATCAGCCCCAGCATTTT | CASSKYGQPYSNQPQHF
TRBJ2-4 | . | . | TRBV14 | TGTGCCAGCAGCCACCGACAGGTCGAGGACATTCAGTACTTC | CASSHRQVEDIQYF
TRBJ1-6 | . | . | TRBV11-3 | TGTGCCAGCAGCTTAGGGGGGGACTCACCCCTCCACTTT | CASSLGGDSPLHF
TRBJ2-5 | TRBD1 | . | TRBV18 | TGTGCCAGCTCACCTACCCCCGGGACAGGGGGCAGAGAGACCCAGTACTTC | CASSPTPGTGGRETQYF
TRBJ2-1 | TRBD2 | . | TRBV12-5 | TGTGCTAGTGGCGCCCTAGCGGGAGGGCCATGGGGGCAGTTCTTC | CASGALAGGPWGQFF
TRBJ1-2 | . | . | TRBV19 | TGTGCCAGTAACCAGGGGCGAAACTATGGCTACACCTTC | CASNQGRNYGYTF
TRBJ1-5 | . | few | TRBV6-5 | TGTGCCAGCAGTTACTCGCACCGGGGTGGGCAGCCCCAGCATTTT | CASSYSHRGGQPQHF
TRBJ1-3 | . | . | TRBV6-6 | TGTGCCAGCAGTTACCCGGCTGGAAACACCATATATTTT | CASSYPAGNTIYF
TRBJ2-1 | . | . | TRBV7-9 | TGTGCCAGCAGCGGCGAGTGGGGCGGTGAGCAGTTCTTC | CASSGEWGGEQFF
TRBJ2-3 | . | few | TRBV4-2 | TGTGCCAGCAGCCAGGGTTTGCCAGATACGCAGTATTTT | CASSQGLPDTQYF
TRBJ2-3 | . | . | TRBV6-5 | TGTGCCAGCAGTTACTCCCCGACCAAGACAGATACGCAGTATTTT | CASSYSPTKTDTQYF
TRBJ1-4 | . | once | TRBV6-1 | TGTGCCACAGCCCGAATAAGGGGTAATGAAAAACTGTTTTTT | CATARIRGNEKLFF
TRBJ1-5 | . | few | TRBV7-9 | TGTGCCAGCAGCTTGGGCGCCCTGGGGGCCCAGCATTTT | CASSLGALGAQHF
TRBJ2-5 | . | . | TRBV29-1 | TGCAGCGTTCGTGGCAGGGCGTCAGAGACCCAGTACTTC | CSVRGRASETQYF
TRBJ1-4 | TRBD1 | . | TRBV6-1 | TGTGCCAGCAGTGAATACAGGGGGCGAATGGGGGCCTATGAAAAACTGTTTTTT | CASSEYRGRMGAYEKLFF
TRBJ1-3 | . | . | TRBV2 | TGTGCCAGCAGCGCCGGTCTAGGACCGTTCTCTGGAAACACCATATATTTT | CASSAGLGPFSGNTIYF
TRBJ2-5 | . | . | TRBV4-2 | TGTGCCAGCAGCTACAACGTGGCTAGCTACCAAGAGACCCAGTACTTC | CASSYNVASYQETQYF
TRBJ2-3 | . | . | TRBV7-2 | TGTGCCAGCAGCTTAATGGCAGGGGCGGATACGCAGTATTTT | CASSLMAGADTQYF
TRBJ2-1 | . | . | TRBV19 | TGTGCCAGGGTGAGGGCCGACGGACGGGGTGAGCAGTTCTTC | CARVRADGRGEQFF
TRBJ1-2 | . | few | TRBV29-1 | TGCAGCGTTGAACAGGGGAATGGCTACACCTTC | CSVEQGNGYTF
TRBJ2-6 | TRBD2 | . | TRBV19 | TGTGCCAGTAGTATCCGGGGGAGGGCCTATCCTGGGGCCAACGTCCTGACTTTC | CASSIRGRAYPGANVLTF
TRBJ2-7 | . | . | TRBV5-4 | TGTGCCAGCAGCTTGGGAGGGGTTCCCTACGAGCAGTACTTC | CASSLGGVPYEQYF
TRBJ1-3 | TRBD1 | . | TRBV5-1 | TGCGCCAGCAGCACCCGACAGGGAGGTGGAAACACCATATATTTT | CASSTRQGGGNTIYF
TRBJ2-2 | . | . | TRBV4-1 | TGCGCCAGCAGCCGAACGAGGGGCACCGGGGAGCTGTTTTTT | CASSRTRGTGELFF
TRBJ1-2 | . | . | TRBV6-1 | TGTGCCAGCAGTGAAGGGTACGGGATTAACTATGGCTACACCTTC | CASSEGYGINYGYTF
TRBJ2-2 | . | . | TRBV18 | TGTGCCAGCTCACCCCAGGGTTCCGGGGAGCTGTTTTTT | CASSPQGSGELFF
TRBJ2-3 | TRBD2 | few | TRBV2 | TGTGCCAGCAGTCCCGGACTAGCGGGCACAGATACGCAGTATTTT | CASSPGLAGTDTQYF
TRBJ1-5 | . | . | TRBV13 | TGTGCCAGCAGCTTAGGGCCCCAGCCCCAGCATTTT | CASSLGPQPQHF
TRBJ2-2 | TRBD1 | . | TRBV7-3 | TGTGCCAGCAGCCCGACAGGGGTCAGCACCGGGGAGCTGTTTTTT | CASSPTGVSTGELFF
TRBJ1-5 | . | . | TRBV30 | TGTGCCTGGAGAAACGGGGGCAATCAGCCCCAGCATTTT | CAWRNGGNQPQHF
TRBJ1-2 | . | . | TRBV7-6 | TGTGCCAGCAGCTTATCCAGGGCCTATGGCTACACCTTC | CASSLSRAYGYTF
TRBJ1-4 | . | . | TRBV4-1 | TGCGCCAGCAGCCAAGAGCCTTGGGGAGGTGCGAAACTGTTTTTT | CASSQEPWGGAKLFF
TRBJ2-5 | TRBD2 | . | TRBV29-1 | TGCAGCGTGAAACTAGCGGGAGGAGTATCAGAGACCCAGTACTTC | CSVKLAGGVSETQYF
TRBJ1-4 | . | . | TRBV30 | TGTGCCTGGGCCCTGGGGCAGGGGAGCGAAAAACTGTTTTTT | CAWALGQGSEKLFF
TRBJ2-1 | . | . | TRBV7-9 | TGTGCCAGCACCCGCCAGGGGGGTCGCAATGAGCAGTTCTTC | CASTRQGGRNEQFF
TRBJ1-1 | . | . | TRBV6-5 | TGTGCCAGCAGTTGGAATGGGGACACTGAAGCTTTCTTT | CASSWNGDTEAFF
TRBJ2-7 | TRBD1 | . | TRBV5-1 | TGCGCCAGCAGCTTTGTTAGGGACAGGGTCTACGAGCAGTACTTC | CASSFVRDRVYEQYF
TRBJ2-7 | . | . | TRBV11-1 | TGTGCCAGCAGCTTAGCCCCCCACAGGGACTACGAGCAGTACTTC | CASSLAPHRDYEQYF
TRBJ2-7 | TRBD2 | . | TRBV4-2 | TGTGCCAGCAGCCAAAAGGGGACTAGCGACCTCCGGGTCTACGAGCAGTACTTC | CASSQKGTSDLRVYEQYF
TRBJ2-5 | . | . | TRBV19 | TGTGCCAGTAGTGCGGCTCCGGATCCCCGTGAGACCCAGTACTTC | CASSAAPDPRETQYF
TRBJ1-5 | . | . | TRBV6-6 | TGTGCCAGCAGGTCTCTCGGACGTTTTGATCAGCCCCAGCATTTT | CASRSLGRFDQPQHF
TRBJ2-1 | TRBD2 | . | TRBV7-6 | TGTGCCAGCAGCCCAAGCGGGAGAAGCTCCTACAATGAGCAGTTCTTC | CASSPSGRSSYNEQFF
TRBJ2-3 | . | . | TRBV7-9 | TGTGCCAGCAGCTTAGCTCTCCGGGGCCTATTGGGCACAGATACGCAGTATTTT | CASSLALRGLLGTDTQYF
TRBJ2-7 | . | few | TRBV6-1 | TGTGCCAGCAGTGAAATGGGGGGCGACTACGAGCAGTACTTC | CASSEMGGDYEQYF
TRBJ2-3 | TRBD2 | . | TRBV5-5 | TGTGCCAGCAGCTTAGCGGGGAGTAGCACAGATACGCAGTATTTT | CASSLAGSSTDTQYF
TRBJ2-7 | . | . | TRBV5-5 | TGTGCCAGCAGCTTGGGCCAGACAGTATACGAGCAGTACTTC | CASSLGQTVYEQYF
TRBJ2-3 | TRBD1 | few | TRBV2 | TGTGCCAGCAAAAGGACAGGGGCTAGCACAGATACGCAGTATTTT | CASKRTGASTDTQYF
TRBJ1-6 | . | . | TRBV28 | TGTGCCAGCAGTTTACCAGGGTCACCCCTCCACTTT | CASSLPGSPLHF
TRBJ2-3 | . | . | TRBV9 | TGTGCCAGCAGCGTAGAGGTAGCAGATACGCAGTATTTT | CASSVEVADTQYF
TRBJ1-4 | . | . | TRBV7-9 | TGTGCCAGCAGCTCCCGGGACTTCTCAACTAATGAAAAACTGTTTTTT | CASSSRDFSTNEKLFF
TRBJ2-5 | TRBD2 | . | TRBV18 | TGTGCCAGCTCACCTGGAGCGGGAGGACAAGAGACCCAGTACTTC | CASSPGAGGQETQYF